The T cell receptor (beta chain) under discussion was sequenced for a study of blood T cells in healthy people across ages. The sample holds a few counts of this clonotype. From germline, CDR1 is SGHTA and CDR2 FQGTGA. The CDR3 spans 15 residues. Alongside a J-beta primer mix, a sample-barcoded 5' primer served in a second PCR lasting about 6 to 11 cycles. Via MiXCR, TCRdb re-called the 5' RACE reads, giving one row per CDR3 protein. This sample has 700,000 to 900,000 distinct CDR3 sequences, with around a quarter found just once. A further study also used this sample, focusing on T cells of mothers and their children.

The sequencing input was blood. This chain links TRBV7-3 with TRBJ2-5; D may correspond to TRBD1 or TRBD2 (5 bases each). The J call could be wrong; TRBJ2-7 is a better fit for the DNA end. This TCR came from a boy aged 5-17 years in good health. CDR3 coding DNA: TGTGCCAGCAGCTTAATAGCGTCAGGGACCTACGAGCAGTACTTC. It is translated as CASSLIASGTYEQYF.